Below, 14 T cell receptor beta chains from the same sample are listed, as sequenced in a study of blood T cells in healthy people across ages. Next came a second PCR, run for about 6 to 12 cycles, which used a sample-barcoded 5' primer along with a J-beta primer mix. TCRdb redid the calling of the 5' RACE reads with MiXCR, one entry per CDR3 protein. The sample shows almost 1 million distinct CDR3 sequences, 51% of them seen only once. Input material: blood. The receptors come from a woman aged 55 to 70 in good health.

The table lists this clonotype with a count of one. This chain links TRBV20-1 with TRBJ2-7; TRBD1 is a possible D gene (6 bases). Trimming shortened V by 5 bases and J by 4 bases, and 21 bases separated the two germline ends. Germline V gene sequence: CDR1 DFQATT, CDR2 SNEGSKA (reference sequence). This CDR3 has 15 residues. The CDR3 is CSAARGGGSRYEQYF. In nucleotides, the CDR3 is TGCAGTGCTGCCCGAGGGGGTGGTAGCAGGTACGAGCAGTACTTC.

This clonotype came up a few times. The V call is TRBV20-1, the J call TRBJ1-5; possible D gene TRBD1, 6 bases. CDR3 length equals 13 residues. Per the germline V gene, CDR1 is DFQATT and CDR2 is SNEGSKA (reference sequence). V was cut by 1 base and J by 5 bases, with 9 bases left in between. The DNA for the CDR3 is TGCAGTGCTAGAGTAGGGGGGGATCAGCCCCAGCATTTT. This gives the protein CSARVGGDQPQHF.

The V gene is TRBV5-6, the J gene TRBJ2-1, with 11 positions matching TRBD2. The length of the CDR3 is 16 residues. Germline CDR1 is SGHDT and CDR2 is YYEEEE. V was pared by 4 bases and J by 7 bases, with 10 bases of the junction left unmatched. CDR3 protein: CASSLVTSGSGNEQFF. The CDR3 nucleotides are TGTGCCAGCAGCCTAGTAACTAGCGGGAGTGGGAATGAGCAGTTCTTC.

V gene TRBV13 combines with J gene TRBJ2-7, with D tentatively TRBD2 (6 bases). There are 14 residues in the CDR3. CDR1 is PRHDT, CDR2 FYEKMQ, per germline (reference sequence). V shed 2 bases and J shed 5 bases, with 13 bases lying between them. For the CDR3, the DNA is TGTGCCAGCAGCTTACGGCGGGATAGTCACGAGCAGTACTTC. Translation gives CASSLRRDSHEQYF.

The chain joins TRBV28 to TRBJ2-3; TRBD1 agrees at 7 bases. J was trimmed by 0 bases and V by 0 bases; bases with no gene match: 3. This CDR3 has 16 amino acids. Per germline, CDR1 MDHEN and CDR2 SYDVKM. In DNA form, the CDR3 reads TGTGCCAGCAGTTTATGGTCAGGGGGAAGCACAGATACGCAGTATTTT. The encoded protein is CASSLWSGGSTDTQYF.

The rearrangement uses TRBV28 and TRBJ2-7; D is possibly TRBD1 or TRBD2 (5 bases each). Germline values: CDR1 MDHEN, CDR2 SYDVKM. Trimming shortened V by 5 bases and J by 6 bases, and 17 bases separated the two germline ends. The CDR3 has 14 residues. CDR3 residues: CASSQERRDREQYF. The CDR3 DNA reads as TGTGCCAGCAGTCAAGAACGTAGGGACCGCGAGCAGTACTTC. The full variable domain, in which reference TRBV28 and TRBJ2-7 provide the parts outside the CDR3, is DVKVTQSSRYLVKRTGEKVFLECVQDMDHENMFWYRQDPGLGLRLIYFSYDVKMKEKGDIPEGYSVSREKKERFSLILESASTNQTSMYLCASSQERRDREQYFGPGTRLTVT.

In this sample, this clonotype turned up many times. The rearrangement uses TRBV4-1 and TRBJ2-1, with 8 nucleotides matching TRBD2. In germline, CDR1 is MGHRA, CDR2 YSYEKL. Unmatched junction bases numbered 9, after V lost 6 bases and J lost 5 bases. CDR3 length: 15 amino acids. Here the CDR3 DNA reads TGCGCCAGCAGGGGGGAGCGGGGGCGTAACAATGAGCAGTTCTTC. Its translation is CASRGERGRNNEQFF.

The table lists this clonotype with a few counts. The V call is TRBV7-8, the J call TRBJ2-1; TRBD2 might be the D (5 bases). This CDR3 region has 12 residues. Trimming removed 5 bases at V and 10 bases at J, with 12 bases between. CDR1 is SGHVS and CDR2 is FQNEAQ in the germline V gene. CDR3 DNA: TGTGCCAGCAGCCACTCTAGCCGGGAGCAGTTCTTC. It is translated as CASSHSSREQFF.

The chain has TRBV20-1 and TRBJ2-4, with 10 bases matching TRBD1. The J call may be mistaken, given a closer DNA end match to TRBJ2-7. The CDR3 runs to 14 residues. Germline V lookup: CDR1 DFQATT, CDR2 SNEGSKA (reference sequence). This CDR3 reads CSAPLPGQGYEQYF. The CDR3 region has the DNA TGCAGTGCTCCTCTTCCGGGACAGGGGTACGAGCAGTACTTC.

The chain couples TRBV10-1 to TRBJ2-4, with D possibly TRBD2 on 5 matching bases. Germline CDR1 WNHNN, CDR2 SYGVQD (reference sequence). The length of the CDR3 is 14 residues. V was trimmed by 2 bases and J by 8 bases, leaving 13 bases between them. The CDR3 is CASSESAGWDIQYF. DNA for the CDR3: TGCGCCAGCAGTGAGAGTGCGGGCTGGGACATTCAGTACTTC.

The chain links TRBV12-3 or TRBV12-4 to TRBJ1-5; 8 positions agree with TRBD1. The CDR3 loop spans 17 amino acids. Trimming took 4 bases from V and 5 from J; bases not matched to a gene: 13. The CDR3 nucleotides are TGTGCCAGCAGTTCCCGGACAGGGCTGTGGTTGGATCAGCCCCAGCATTTT. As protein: CASSSRTGLWLDQPQHF.

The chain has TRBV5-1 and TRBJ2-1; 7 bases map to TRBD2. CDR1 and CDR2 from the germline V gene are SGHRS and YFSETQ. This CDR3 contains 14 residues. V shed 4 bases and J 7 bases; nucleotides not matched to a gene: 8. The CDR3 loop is CASSPREVWNEQFF. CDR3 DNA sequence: TGCGCCAGCAGCCCCCGGGAGGTTTGGAATGAGCAGTTCTTC.

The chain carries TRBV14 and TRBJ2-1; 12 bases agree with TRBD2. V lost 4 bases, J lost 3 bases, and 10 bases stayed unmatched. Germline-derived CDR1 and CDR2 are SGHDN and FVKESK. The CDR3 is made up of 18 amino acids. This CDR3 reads CASSRTSGTGPSYNEQFF. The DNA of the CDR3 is TGTGCCAGCAGCCGGACTAGCGGGACCGGGCCCAGCTACAATGAGCAGTTCTTC.

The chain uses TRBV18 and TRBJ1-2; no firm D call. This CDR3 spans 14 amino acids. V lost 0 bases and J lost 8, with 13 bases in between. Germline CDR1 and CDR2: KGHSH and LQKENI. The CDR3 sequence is CASSPPTPGLGYTF. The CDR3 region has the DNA TGTGCCAGCTCACCACCGACACCCGGATTGGGCTACACCTTC.